The clone carrying this TCR beta chain was found a few times. J gave up 4 bases and V 5 bases, and 5 bases lay outside the gene matches. Germline CDR1 and CDR2: MNHEY and SMNVEV (reference sequence). This CDR3 spans 15 amino acids. This sample was included in a study of shared clonotypes between healthy human individuals. Assay used: immunoSEQ multiplex PCR; TCRdb lists only in-frame clones, some missing. In the table there are over a million clones, 60% to 80% of which are singletons. The chain is built from TRBV27 and TRBJ1-6; 7 positions agree with TRBD1. The TCR comes from a man in his late teens or twenties in good health. Sequencing was done on a sample of memory CD4+ T cells sorted from blood. The subset is: CD45RA-negative fraction. CDR3 residues: CASSPRGQYNSPLHF. CDR3 DNA: TGTGCCAGCAGTCCCAGGGGACAGTATAATTCACCCCTCCACTTT.